These T cell receptor beta chains were read from a single sample in a study of vaccination and CD4 T cells after COVID-19. The antigens for these receptors are not known. A single record per CDR3 protein comes from TCRdb applying MiXCR to the PCR reads. The sample carries about 17,000 distinct CDR3 sequences, 30% to 45% recorded once. Material: CD4+ T cells from blood, cultured in vitro. Every receptor here comes from a human donor who had recovered from COVID-19. Each CDR3 is given with its conserved first and last residue. Fields, in order: D gene, V gene, J gene, clone size, CDR3 protein, CDR3 DNA. A D gene is named only where the DNA matches it firmly. Size is omitted from some rows. Given values are once, few, many or a class for expanded clones.

>TRBD1|TRBV20-1|TRBJ2-7|-
CSARSQGAGEQYF
TGCAGTGCTAGAAGTCAGGGGGCGGGAGAGCAGTACTTC
>TRBD1|TRBV5-6|TRBJ2-7|-
CASSLAGYRGGEQYF
TGTGCCAGCAGCTTGGCAGGATACAGGGGTGGCGAGCAGTACTTC
>-|TRBV28|TRBJ1-2|-
CASSLPRRSGYTF
TGTGCCAGCAGTTTACCCAGGCGGAGTGGCTACACCTTC
>-|TRBV6-1|TRBJ1-3|few
CASSEDGRLSGNTIYF
TGTGCCAGCAGTGAAGACGGACGGCTCTCTGGAAACACCATATATTTT
>-|TRBV12-3/TRBV12-4|TRBJ2-2|-
CASSSPSQARGTGELFF
TGTGCCAGCAGTTCTCCCTCCCAGGCTAGAGGCACCGGGGAGTTGTTTTTT
>-|TRBV6-2/TRBV6-3|TRBJ2-7|-
CASSYVQTYEQYF
TGTGCCAGCAGTTACGTACAGACCTACGAGCAGTACTTC
>-|TRBV5-1|TRBJ2-1|-
CASSLALSSNEQFF
TGCGCCAGCAGCTTGGCCCTTAGCTCCAATGAGCAGTTCTTC
>TRBD1|TRBV6-2/TRBV6-3|TRBJ2-7|-
CASNQEAGTAKREQYF
TGTGCCAGCAACCAAGAGGCCGGGACAGCGAAAAGGGAGCAGTACTTC
>TRBD1|TRBV6-1|TRBJ2-2|few
CASSGTGDANTGELFF
TGTGCCAGCAGTGGGACAGGGGACGCGAACACCGGGGAGCTGTTTTTT
>TRBD1|TRBV20-1|TRBJ1-5|few
CSANEPGQINQPQHF
TGCAGTGCCAATGAGCCGGGACAGATCAATCAGCCCCAGCATTTT
>TRBD2|TRBV20-1|TRBJ2-7|few
CSAKEPGLASYEQYF
TGCAGTGCTAAAGAGCCGGGACTAGCGTCCTACGAGCAGTACTTC
>-|TRBV10-1|TRBJ2-5|-
CASSGPRGTQYF
TGCGCCAGCAGTGGGCCCCGGGGGACCCAGTACTTC
>-|TRBV16|TRBJ2-4|-
CASTLTQGDIQYF
TGTGCCAGCACCCTGACCCAGGGAGACATTCAGTACTTC
>-|TRBV7-6|TRBJ2-7|-
CASSPRTGSYEQYF
TGTGCCAGCAGCCCACGCACAGGCTCCTACGAGCAGTACTTC
>TRBD1|TRBV6-1|TRBJ2-7|few
CASSTDRASYEQYF
TGTGCCAGCAGCACTGACAGGGCTTCCTACGAGCAGTACTTC
>TRBD2|TRBV9|TRBJ2-7|-
CASSKTSRNYEQYF
TGTGCCAGCAGCAAGACTAGCCGAAATTACGAGCAGTACTTC
>-|TRBV7-3|TRBJ2-2|few
CASSLPNTGELFF
TGTGCCAGCAGCTTGCCCAACACCGGGGAGCTGTTTTTT
>-|TRBV6-1|TRBJ2-6|-
CASSDSKAGANVLTF
TGTGCCAGCAGTGACAGTAAAGCTGGGGCCAACGTCCTGACTTTC
>-|TRBV30|TRBJ1-1|few
CAWNVAAEAFF
TGTGCCTGGAATGTGGCCGCTGAAGCTTTCTTT
>-|TRBV24-1|TRBJ2-1|-
CATSDSGPRTPYSNEQFF
TGTGCCACCAGTGATTCCGGACCCCGGACTCCTTATAGTAATGAGCAGTTCTTC
>-|TRBV14|TRBJ2-5|-
CASSQATYQETQYF
TGTGCCAGCAGCCAAGCAACGTACCAAGAGACCCAGTACTTC
>-|TRBV20-1|TRBJ2-7|-
CSARDMDSWASYEQYF
TGCAGTGCTAGAGATATGGACAGCTGGGCCTCCTACGAGCAGTACTTC
>TRBD1|TRBV19|TRBJ2-7|-
CASSRDRDTYEQYF
TGTGCCTCGAGCCGGGACAGGGATACCTACGAGCAGTACTTC
>-|TRBV27|TRBJ1-5|few
CASSFVDQPQHF
TGTGCCAGCAGTTTCGTAGATCAGCCCCAGCATTTT
>-|TRBV7-2|TRBJ1-2|-
CASSLVGTGGYGYTF
TGTGCCAGCAGCTTAGTAGGGACGGGGGGCTATGGCTACACCTTC
>-|TRBV6-1|TRBJ1-2|few
CASRSSGNYGYTF
TGTGCCAGCAGATCCTCTGGGAACTATGGCTACACCTTC
>-|TRBV6-2/TRBV6-3|TRBJ2-7|-
CASSDGSQQYF
TGTGCCAGCAGTGACGGGAGCCAGCAGTACTTC
>-|TRBV7-2|TRBJ2-2|few
CASSSPTLGAGELFF
TGTGCCAGCAGCTCCCCTACGTTGGGAGCCGGGGAGCTGTTTTTT
>-|TRBV19|TRBJ2-7|-
CASSSLDSHEQYF
TGTGCCAGTAGTTCCCTTGACTCTCACGAGCAGTACTTC
>-|TRBV9|TRBJ2-5|-
CASSVGGETQYF
TGTGCCAGCAGCGTAGGGGGAGAGACCCAGTACTTC
>-|TRBV14|TRBJ2-2|-
CASSLGAGELFF
TGTGCCAGCAGCCTGGGTGCCGGGGAGCTGTTTTTT
>TRBD1|TRBV24-1|TRBJ2-1|-
CATSDRSRDSYNEQFF
TGTGCCACCAGTGACCGGTCCCGGGACAGTTACAATGAGCAGTTCTTC
>-|TRBV6-2/TRBV6-3|TRBJ2-1|once
CASSPRGVARNEQFF
TGTGCCAGCAGTCCTCGTGGGGTAGCGAGGAATGAGCAGTTCTTC
>TRBD2|TRBV20-1|TRBJ2-7|few
CSAGSGLAIVDEQYF
TGCAGTGCTGGCTCGGGACTAGCAATCGTGGACGAGCAGTACTTC
>TRBD2|TRBV20-1|TRBJ2-1|few
CSARDWSGSSYNEQFF
TGCAGTGCTAGAGATTGGAGCGGGAGTTCCTACAATGAGCAGTTCTTC
>TRBD1|TRBV2|TRBJ2-3|few
CASRAGTGQGDTQYF
TGTGCCAGCAGAGCCGGGACAGGGCAGGGAGATACGCAGTATTTT
>-|TRBV12-3/TRBV12-4|TRBJ1-1|-
CASSLVGTEAFF
TGTGCCAGCAGTTTAGTTGGTACTGAAGCTTTCTTT
>-|TRBV4-2|TRBJ1-5|-
CASSHRAGNQPQHF
TGTGCCAGCAGCCACAGGGCGGGCAATCAGCCCCAGCATTTT
>-|TRBV7-2|TRBJ1-6|few
CASSPSYLRVPQSPLHF
TGTGCCAGCAGTCCGTCCTATTTAAGGGTCCCTCAGTCACCCCTCCACTTT
>TRBD1|TRBV18|TRBJ2-7|-
CASSPPSRDRPYEQYF
TGTGCCAGCTCACCACCGAGCCGGGACAGGCCCTACGAGCAGTACTTC
>-|TRBV7-9|TRBJ1-2|-
CASSLRLGSRYTF
TGTGCCAGCAGCCTCCGTCTGGGGTCGCGCTACACCTTC
>-|TRBV20-1|TRBJ2-3|few
CSARMATRGGDTQYF
TGCAGTGCTAGAATGGCTACGCGGGGAGGAGATACGCAGTATTTT
>TRBD2|TRBV7-2|TRBJ2-1|-
CASSSRVLAGGNEQFF
TGTGCCAGCAGCTCCAGAGTACTAGCGGGAGGCAATGAGCAGTTCTTC